These T cell receptor beta chains were read from a single sample in a study of shared clonotypes between healthy human individuals. Sequencing was performed with immunoSEQ multiplex PCR; in TCRdb, only in-frame clones are kept and a portion is missing. The sample lists roughly 770,000 clones; around 96% were seen once. Material: naive CD8+ T cells sorted from blood. The receptors shown here come from a man between 25 and 39 years old in good health. Each CDR3 is given with its conserved first and last residue. The D gene is left open where the match is weak. Only part of the rows carry a size: once, few, many, or a class if the clone is expanded.

>TRBV4-3|TRBD1|TRBJ1-2|NA
TGCGCCAGCAGCCAAGATTCCTTCCAGACAGGGGGGGATGGCTACACCTTC
CASSQDSFQTGGDGYTF
>TRBV18|NA|TRBJ2-5|NA
TGTGCCAGCTCATCGACAGGAAGGGAGACCCAGTACTTC
CASSSTGRETQYF
>TRBV2|NA|TRBJ2-1|NA
TGTGCCAGCATAGGAGCAATGGGGGGAGTCAATGAGCAGTTCTTC
CASIGAMGGVNEQFF
>TRBV7-9|TRBD1|TRBJ2-7|NA
TGTGCCAGCAGCCAACCGGGACAGGGCTACGAGCAGTACTTC
CASSQPGQGYEQYF
>TRBV15|NA|TRBJ2-7|NA
TGTGCCACCAGCAGAGATTCTCTAGTGGGAGGATCCGAGCAGTACTTC
CATSRDSLVGGSEQYF
>TRBV2|TRBD2|TRBJ2-2|NA
TGTGCCAGTAAGACTAGCGGGGACACCGGGGAGCTGTTTTTT
CASKTSGDTGELFF
>TRBV30|TRBD1|TRBJ2-7|NA
TGTGCCTGGAGGGAGACAGGGGGCTCCTACGAGCAGTACTTC
CAWRETGGSYEQYF
>TRBV28|TRBD1|TRBJ2-1|NA
TGTGCCAGCAGTGGGGCCGGGACAGGTTTGATCAATGAGCAGTTCTTC
CASSGAGTGLINEQFF
>TRBV11-2|NA|TRBJ2-5|NA
TGTGCCAGCAGCCGCGGGACGGAAGAGACCCAGTACTTC
CASSRGTEETQYF
>TRBV9|TRBD1|TRBJ2-7|NA
TGTGCCAGCAGCCCAACCACAGGGGTCTCCTACGAGCAGTACTTC
CASSPTTGVSYEQYF
>TRBV11-2|NA|TRBJ1-5|once
TGTGCCAGCAGCCGCACCCCCTTTCGGCCCCAGCATTTT
CASSRTPFRPQHF
>TRBV7-2|NA|TRBJ2-7|once
TGTGCCAGCAGCTCGGCGGGACAGTACTACGAGCAGTACTTC
CASSSAGQYYEQYF
>TRBV6-5|NA|TRBJ2-7|NA
TGTGCCAGCAGCGAGGGTATTCTTGGCGAGCAGTACTTC
CASSEGILGEQYF
>TRBV2|NA|TRBJ1-2|NA
TGTGCCAGCAGCGAGGACCGGCCCCGAACGGATGGCTACACCTTC
CASSEDRPRTDGYTF
>TRBV10-2|TRBD2|TRBJ2-1|NA
TGCGCCAGCAGGGTTGGGGGACTAGCGGGAAGTAGCTCCTACAATGAGCAGTTCTTC
CASRVGGLAGSSSYNEQFF
>TRBV11-2|TRBD2|TRBJ2-3|NA
TGTGCCAGCAGCTTAGTCCCTAGCGGGTCTAGAGGAGATACGCAGTATTTT
CASSLVPSGSRGDTQYF
>TRBV7-9|NA|TRBJ1-3|NA
TGTGCCAGCAGCCCACCAGGGTCCGGAAACACCATATATTTT
CASSPPGSGNTIYF
>TRBV10-1|NA|TRBJ2-1|NA
TGCGCCAGCAGTGACCTGGCGGAGACATCGAGGGATGAGCAGTTCTTC
CASSDLAETSRDEQFF
>TRBV4-1|NA|TRBJ2-7|NA
TGCGCCAGCAGCCAAATATGGGGTTCTTTCCCATCCTCCTACGAGCAGTACTTC
CASSQIWGSFPSSYEQYF
>TRBV27|TRBD1|TRBJ2-7|NA
TGTGCCAGCAGTTTATCGGGCGGGACAGGGATCGACGAGCAGTACTTC
CASSLSGGTGIDEQYF
>TRBV7-9|TRBD2|TRBJ2-2|NA
TGTGCCAGCAGCTCCTCCGGGACTAGCGGGAGTAGGAGCACCGGGGAGCTGTTTTTT
CASSSSGTSGSRSTGELFF
>TRBV28|TRBD1|TRBJ2-7|NA
TGTGCCAGCAGACAGGGGATCTACGAGCAGTACTTC
CASRQGIYEQYF
>TRBV6-5|TRBD1|TRBJ2-5|NA
TGTGCCAGCAGCCTATCCGACAGGGCCCGGGAGACCCAGTACTTC
CASSLSDRARETQYF
>TRBV28|NA|TRBJ2-3|once
TGTGCCAGCAGTTTCGGTGGGGCTGCAGATACGCAGTATTTT
CASSFGGAADTQYF
>TRBV5-1|NA|TRBJ2-3|NA
TGCGCCAGCAGGGGGAGTGAGCCCTACACAGATACGCAGTATTTT
CASRGSEPYTDTQYF
>TRBV4-1|TRBD2|TRBJ2-3|NA
TGCGCCAGCAGCCAAGCGGGGGCGGGAGGGCCGCCAGATACGCAGTATTTT
CASSQAGAGGPPDTQYF
>TRBV5-6|NA|TRBJ2-3|NA
TGTGCCAGCAGCGAGGGCACAGATACGCAGTATTTT
CASSEGTDTQYF
>TRBV10-1|NA|TRBJ1-5|NA
TGCGCCAGCAGGGACGGAACGGACAATCAGCCCCAGCATTTT
CASRDGTDNQPQHF
>TRBV27|TRBD1|TRBJ2-7|NA
TGTGCCAGCAGGGCGGAGACAGGGGTTCCCTACGAGCAGTACTTC
CASRAETGVPYEQYF
>TRBV30|TRBD1|TRBJ2-7|NA
TGTGCCTGGAGTGCGGGACAGCTCTACGAGCAGTACTTC
CAWSAGQLYEQYF
>TRBV7-9|NA|TRBJ1-1|NA
TGTGCCAGCAGCTCCCGATTGACAGGTCCGAACACTGAAGCTTTCTTT
CASSSRLTGPNTEAFF
>TRBV4-1|NA|TRBJ1-5|NA
TGCGCCAGCAGCCCTCAGGACAGACCTAGCAATCAGCCCCAGCATTTT
CASSPQDRPSNQPQHF
>TRBV5-1|TRBD2|TRBJ2-3|NA
TGCGCCAGCAGCGTTGGACTAGCGGGAGGTCGTAGGGCAGATACGCAGTATTTT
CASSVGLAGGRRADTQYF
>TRBV4-3|NA|TRBJ2-3|NA
TGCGCCAGCAGCCAAGAAGGGACTAGCACAGATACGCAGTATTTT
CASSQEGTSTDTQYF
>TRBV28|NA|TRBJ2-1|NA
TGTGCCAGCAGTACCGAGGGACTCCAGCTAAGGCAGTTCTTC
CASSTEGLQLRQFF
>TRBV6-4|NA|TRBJ2-7|NA
TGTGCCAGCATTCTCCCCCAAAGGGGGGCCCTATACGAGCAGTACTTC
CASILPQRGALYEQYF
>TRBV7-9|TRBD1|TRBJ2-7|NA
TGTGCCAGCAGCCAAGGCCGGCCCGGGACAGGGTACCCCGGCGACGAGCAGTACTTC
CASSQGRPGTGYPGDEQYF
>TRBV6-1|TRBD1|TRBJ1-1|NA
TGTGCCAGCATCAGGGGGCGTACTGAAGCTTTCTTT
CASIRGRTEAFF
>TRBV14|TRBD1|TRBJ1-4|NA
TGTGCCAGCAGCCACAGGACAGGGTACAGTCAAAAACTGTTTTTT
CASSHRTGYSQKLFF
>TRBV7-9|TRBD2|TRBJ2-1|NA
TGTGCCAGCAGGATGGGTAGCGGGAGGCCCTTGGAGCAGTTCTTC
CASRMGSGRPLEQFF
>TRBV29-1|TRBD2|TRBJ2-1|NA
TGCAGCGTTGAAACGGGCGGGAGGGACAATGAGCAGTTCTTC
CSVETGGRDNEQFF
>TRBV5-5|NA|TRBJ1-1|once
TGTGCCAGCAGCTTGGGAGTCACTGAAGCTTTCTTT
CASSLGVTEAFF
>TRBV5-4|TRBD2|TRBJ2-5|NA
TGTGCCAGCAGCTTAGAACTAGCGGGAGGTTCTGACCTAGAGACCCAGTACTTC
CASSLELAGGSDLETQYF
>TRBV14|NA|TRBJ1-2|NA
TGTGCCAGCAGCCAAGCCCGCCGACAGAGTAACTATGGCTACACCTTC
CASSQARRQSNYGYTF
>TRBV7-8|TRBD1|TRBJ1-3|once
TGTGCCAGCAGCTTACGGGACAGGGTCCCCGAAGATCGAAACACCATATATTTT
CASSLRDRVPEDRNTIYF
>TRBV7-9|TRBD2|TRBJ2-7|once
TGTGCCAGCAGCCACGTAAGCGCGGGAGGGCCTCTACACGAGCAGTACTTC
CASSHVSAGGPLHEQYF
>TRBV7-6|NA|TRBJ2-2|NA
TGTGCCAGCAGCTTAGAAGGTCTAGCGACGAACACCGGGGAGCTGTTTTTT
CASSLEGLATNTGELFF
>TRBV7-9|TRBD2|TRBJ2-1|NA
TGTGCCAGCAGCTCCCTCCTAGCGGGAGCAACCGAGGGGGACAATGAGCAGTTCTTC
CASSSLLAGATEGDNEQFF
>TRBV9|NA|TRBJ2-1|NA
TGTGCCAGCAGCGTAGCAGGCCTCCCGGACAATGAGCAGTTCTTC
CASSVAGLPDNEQFF
>TRBV10-2|TRBD2|TRBJ2-3|NA
TGCGCCAGCAGTGAATGGCGGGAGGTGTGGGGGTCGCAGTATTTT
CASSEWREVWGSQYF
>TRBV18|NA|TRBJ2-2|NA
TGTGCCAGCTCACCACCCCCCGGGGCCGGAACCGGGGAGCTGTTTTTT
CASSPPPGAGTGELFF
>TRBV7-8|TRBD1|TRBJ2-1|once
TGTGCCAGCAGCCCGGGACAGGGTTTTTCCTACAATGAGCAGTTCTTC
CASSPGQGFSYNEQFF
>TRBV5-1|NA|TRBJ1-5|NA
TGCGCCAGCAGCCGCAGGACAGATAGACCGTATCAGCCCCAGCATTTT
CASSRRTDRPYQPQHF
>TRBV6-6|TRBD2|TRBJ2-5|NA
TGTGCCGCCCGACTAGCGGGAGAAGAGACCCAGTACTTC
CAARLAGEETQYF
>TRBV29-1|NA|TRBJ2-1|NA
TGCAGCGTTGAAGGGGCGGAGTGGGTCTACAATGAGCAGTTCTTC
CSVEGAEWVYNEQFF
>TRBV5-5|TRBD1|TRBJ2-7|once
TGTGCCAGCAGTGACAGGGTGGTTGCCTACGAGCAGTACTTC
CASSDRVVAYEQYF
>TRBV27|NA|TRBJ1-1|NA
TGTGCCAGCAGTATACAGGTTAACACTGAAGCTTTCTTT
CASSIQVNTEAFF
>TRBV10-2|NA|TRBJ1-1|NA
TGCGCCAGCAGTTCTACCCTCGGGAGCGGGTGGGAAGCTTTCTTT
CASSSTLGSGWEAFF
>TRBV29-1|NA|TRBJ2-2|once
TGCGGCGTGGTGGCGAACACCGGGGAGCTGTTTTTT
CGVVANTGELFF